This is a list of T cell receptor beta chains from one sample in a study of spatial heterogeneity in lung cancer. TCRdb analysed the 5' RACE reads with MiXCR anew, one entry per CDR3 protein. The table lists 40,000 to 55,000 distinct CDR3 sequences, roughly 13% of them singletons, with about 60% in the top ten. The starting material was PBMCs, obtained at surgery. These TCRs come from a male donor with early-stage non-small cell lung cancer. The CDR3 runs from the conserved cysteine through the conserved F or W. D genes are given only for firm matches. Expanded clones are given a class, and other clones once, few, many or no size at all.

V gene,J gene,clone size,D gene,CDR3 length,CDR3 DNA,CDR3 protein
TRBV7-2,TRBJ1-2,.,.,14,TGTGCCAGCAGCTTAGCCGGGGGTACCTATGGCTACACCTTC,CASSLAGGTYGYTF
TRBV6-5,TRBJ2-7,.,.,16,TGTGCCAGCAGTTACTCGAAGGTCGCAGGGACCTACGAGCAGTACTTC,CASSYSKVAGTYEQYF
TRBV13,TRBJ2-1,medium-sized,.,14,TGTGCCAGCAGCCCCAAGCGGAGGGGGCATGAGCAGTTCTTC,CASSPKRRGHEQFF
TRBV29-1,TRBJ2-1,many,TRBD1,12,TGCAGCGTTTGGGACAGCCCTAATGAGCAGTTCTTC,CSVWDSPNEQFF
TRBV12-3/TRBV12-4,TRBJ2-7,few,.,13,TGTGCCAGCAGTTTAAGAAGCCTCTACGAGCAGTACTTC,CASSLRSLYEQYF
TRBV20-1,TRBJ2-6,few,.,17,TGCAGTGCTAGAGGACAGAGTGGTAGATCTGGGGCCAACGTCCTGACTTTC,CSARGQSGRSGANVLTF
TRBV14,TRBJ2-3,many,TRBD2,16,TGTGCCAGCAGCCAAGATAGCGGGGCCAGCACAGATACGCAGTATTTT,CASSQDSGASTDTQYF
TRBV14,TRBJ2-2,.,.,14,TGTGCCAGCAGCCAAGTATCCTGGACCGGGGAGCTGTTTTTT,CASSQVSWTGELFF
TRBV20-1,TRBJ1-2,few,.,14,TGCAGTGCTAGAGATCAGAGGACGTTCGTAGTTACGGCCTTC,CSARDQRTFVVTAF
TRBV4-1,TRBJ1-2,many,.,16,TGCGCCAGCAGCCAGGGGCTTAAAAGACTTAGCTATGGCTACACCTTC,CASSQGLKRLSYGYTF
TRBV6-5,TRBJ2-5,few,.,12,TGTGCCGTAACGGGGGATGGGGAGACCCAGTACTTC,CAVTGDGETQYF
TRBV20-1,TRBJ2-1,few,TRBD2,17,TGCAGTGCCCCACCCGGTAGCGGGAAATTCTCCTACAATGAGCAGTTCTTC,CSAPPGSGKFSYNEQFF
TRBV28,TRBJ1-6,many,.,15,TGTGCCAGCAGTTTAGCGGGACACCTTATCTCACCCCTCCACTTT,CASSLAGHLISPLHF
TRBV6-2/TRBV6-3,TRBJ2-5,many,.,11,TGTGCCAGCAGTAACGCGTGGGCGTCGGACTTC,CASSNAWASDF
TRBV5-1,TRBJ2-7,.,TRBD1,15,TGCGCCAGCAGCAGAGCCGGGACAGGGGCGGGGGAGCAGTACTTC,CASSRAGTGAGEQYF
TRBV5-1,TRBJ1-2,.,TRBD1,15,TGCGCCAGCAGCTCCCTGACAGGGTTGCACTATGGCTACACCTTC,CASSSLTGLHYGYTF
TRBV9,TRBJ2-3,.,TRBD2,19,TGTGCCAGCAGCGCGTTACCGGGACTAGCGGGGGGGCCGACAGATACGCAGTATTTT,CASSALPGLAGGPTDTQYF
TRBV7-2,TRBJ1-6,few,.,12,TGTGCCAGCAGCTTTCGGGCGGCACCCCTCCACTTT,CASSFRAAPLHF
TRBV6-1,TRBJ1-5,.,.,13,TGTGCCAGCAGGGTAAATAGCAATCAGCCCCAGCATTTT,CASRVNSNQPQHF
TRBV7-2,TRBJ1-5,few,.,15,TGTGCCAGCAGCTCCGGACCCCAGGGCAATCAGCCCCAGCATTTT,CASSSGPQGNQPQHF
TRBV6-6,TRBJ1-5,.,.,14,TGTGCCAGCAGTTACGACAGACGCAATCAGCCCCAGCATTTT,CASSYDRRNQPQHF
TRBV5-4,TRBJ1-2,.,.,13,TGTGCCAGCAGCTGGCCCCCCGCTCTCGGCTACACCTTC,CASSWPPALGYTF
TRBV29-1,TRBJ2-3,many,.,14,TGCAGCGTGTCGTGGGACATTTTGACAGATACGCAGTATTTT,CSVSWDILTDTQYF
TRBV2,TRBJ1-4,.,TRBD1,15,TGTGCCAGCACGTCCCAGGGGGGGCGGGATGAAAAACTGTTTTTT,CASTSQGGRDEKLFF
TRBV5-1,TRBJ2-7,.,.,14,TGCGCCAGCAGCTTGGGTGGCGGACACGGGGAGCAGTACTTC,CASSLGGGHGEQYF
TRBV25-1,TRBJ2-3,many,.,13,TGTGCCAGCAGGCCCCAGGGAACAGATACGCAGTATTTT,CASRPQGTDTQYF
TRBV7-2,TRBJ2-3,.,TRBD2,16,TGTGCCAGCAGCTTAGGCCTTAGCGGGAACACAGATACGCAGTATTTT,CASSLGLSGNTDTQYF
TRBV5-1,TRBJ2-7,medium-sized,.,14,TGCGCCAGCAGCTCCACTAGCAGCTCCTACGAGCAGTACTTC,CASSSTSSSYEQYF
TRBV24-1,TRBJ2-6,many,.,14,TGTGCCACTCGGGCCCTACGTCGGGCCAACGTCCTGACTTTC,CATRALRRANVLTF
TRBV28,TRBJ2-7,.,TRBD2,16,TGTGCCAGCAGTTTGTCTGAGACTAGCGCCAGGTACGAGCAGTACTTC,CASSLSETSARYEQYF
TRBV7-2,TRBJ2-3,many,.,14,TGTGCCAGCAGCTTACCCCCAGGGGGGGATACGCAGTATTTT,CASSLPPGGDTQYF